The 10 T cell receptor beta chains in this list originate from one sample, sequenced in a study of cytomegalovirus exposure and HLA in healthy donors. The PCR had 60 Vbeta and 13 Jbeta primers. Some clones are missing from TCRdb's copy, which holds only in-frame ones; the method was immunoSEQ multiplex PCR. This table lists 200,000 or so clones. Sample: PBMCs. These receptors originate from a boy aged 10-17 years in good health and CMV-seronegative.

V usage is TRBV19 and J usage is TRBJ2-2; D may be TRBD2 (5 bases). V dropped 3 bases and J dropped 8 bases, with 7 bases sitting between them. Germline CDR1 reads LNHDA; CDR2 reads SQIVND (reference sequence). The CDR3 consists of 12 residues. CDR3 region: CASSIGGGELFF. The CDR3 DNA follows: TGTGCCAGTAGTATCGGCGGGGGGGAGCTGTTTTTT. Using reference TRBV19 and TRBJ2-2 for the parts outside the CDR3, the full variable domain is DGGITQSPKYLFRKEGQNVTLSCEQNLNHDAMYWYRQDPGQGLRLIYYSQIVNDFQKGDIAEGYSVSREKKESFPLTVTSAQKNPTAFYLCASSIGGGELFFGEGSRLTVL.

The J gene is TRBJ1-2, the V gene TRBV14; D call uncertain. Trimming pared 0 bases from V and 5 bases from J, leaving 13 bases between. The CDR3 has 15 residues. Germline V lookup: CDR1 SGHDN, CDR2 FVKESK. CDR3 nucleotides: TGTGCCAGCAGCCAAGATGAGGGTCCAACTTATGGCTACACCTTC. Amino acid sequence: CASSQDEGPTYGYTF.

The gene calls are TRBV2 and TRBJ1-2; 12 bases fit TRBD1. V lost 6 bases to trimming and J lost 3 bases; unmatched junction nucleotides: 8. Per germline, CDR1 SNHLY and CDR2 FYNNEI. The CDR3 consists of 16 residues. The CDR3 reads CASRQTGTGGDYGYTF. Written as DNA, the CDR3 is TGTGCCAGCAGGCAAACCGGGACAGGGGGCGACTATGGCTACACCTTC.

This chain connects TRBV2 to TRBJ2-3; D might be TRBD1 (5 bases). The CDR3 length is 16 residues. CDR1 is SNHLY, CDR2 FYNNEI, per germline. With 8 bases removed from V and 2 bases from J, the gap between germline ends came to 20 bases. This CDR3 is CASLRRQGPYTDTQYF. The DNA for the CDR3 is TGTGCCAGCCTCCGGCGTCAGGGCCCCTACACAGATACGCAGTATTTT.

The rearrangement links TRBV9 to TRBJ2-5; TRBD1 is a possible D gene (6 bases). V was cut by 10 bases and J by 4 bases, with 23 bases left in between. The CDR3 spans 15 residues. The V gene's germline CDR1 is SGDLS and CDR2 YYNGEE. The CDR3 spells CALPGQGILRETQYF. The CDR3 DNA is TGTGCCCTGCCGGGGCAGGGGATTTTGAGAGAGACCCAGTACTTC. Using reference TRBV9 and TRBJ2-5 for the parts outside the CDR3, the full variable domain is DSGVTQTPKHLITATGQRVTLRCSPRSGDLSVYWYQQSLDQGLQFLIQYYNGEERAKGNILERFSAQQFPDLHSELNLSSLELGDSALYFCALPGQGILRETQYFGPGTRLLVL.

The J gene is TRBJ2-7, the V gene TRBV19, with 7 bases aligning to TRBD2. This CDR3 is built from 16 residues. V trimming: 4 bases; J trimming: 4 bases; junction bases outside the gene matches: 13. The germline V gene has CDR1 LNHDA and CDR2 SQIVND (reference sequence). The CDR3 nucleotides read TGTGCCAGTAGTAAGTGGAGGGACGCGGGAGATTACGAGCAGTACTTC. As protein: CASSKWRDAGDYEQYF. Looking up the rest from reference TRBV19 and TRBJ2-7 gives the full variable domain: DGGITQSPKYLFRKEGQNVTLSCEQNLNHDAMYWYRQDPGQGLRLIYYSQIVNDFQKGDIAEGYSVSREKKESFPLTVTSAQKNPTAFYLCASSKWRDAGDYEQYFGPGTRLTVT.

V usage is TRBV27 and J usage is TRBJ1-4; maybe TRBD1 (5 bases). The CDR3 covers 15 residues. Trimming shortened V by 2 bases and J by 7 bases, and 14 bases separated the two germline ends. The germline gives CDR1 MNHEY, CDR2 SMNVEV (reference sequence). The CDR3 loop reads CASSLTAGFGEKLFF. The DNA for the CDR3 is TGTGCCAGCAGTTTAACGGCAGGGTTTGGTGAAAAACTGTTTTTT.

The rearrangement links TRBV9 to TRBJ2-5; D may be TRBD1 (5 bases). V gave up 3 bases and J gave up 3 bases, with 15 bases separating them. The germline gives CDR1 SGDLS, CDR2 YYNGEE. The CDR3 consists of 15 residues. CDR3 in DNA: TGTGCCAGCAGCGATGGGCAGGGCCCTGAAGAGACCCAGTACTTC. It translates to CASSDGQGPEETQYF.

The V and J genes are TRBV7-3 and TRBJ2-1; TRBD1 is a possible D gene (6 bases). This CDR3 region has 14 residues. Germline loops: CDR1 SGHTA, CDR2 FQGTGA. Between the trimmed V and J ends, which lost 5 bases and 3 bases, there was a span of 11 bases. CDR3 amino acids: CASSAGARYNEQFF. The DNA of the CDR3 is TGTGCCAGCAGCGCAGGGGCCCGCTACAATGAGCAGTTCTTC.

The chain carries TRBV6-6 and TRBJ2-2; TRBD2 might be the D (6 bases). The CDR3 is 13 amino acids. Germline CDR1 MNHNY, CDR2 SVGAGI (reference sequence). V was clipped by 4 bases and J by 5 bases, with 8 bases between them. The CDR3 loop reads CASSWGVTGELFF. DNA of the CDR3: TGTGCCAGCAGTTGGGGGGTTACCGGGGAGCTGTTTTTT.